What follows describes a single TCR beta chain. Its specificity is unknown. The CDR3 consists of 12 residues. Germline V CDR1 and CDR2: GTSNPN, SVGIG (reference sequence). These data belong to a study of shared clonotypes between healthy human individuals. Whole-study findings and limits: The small donor group covered limited genetic and exposure diversity. What naive subsets generally showed was a larger estimated richness than memory subsets showed.

Terminally differentiated effector memory CD45RA+ cells were left out of the naive CD8 fraction, which was CD45RO-negative and positively selected for CCR7. Deep level was the assay's run setting. Profiled with immunoSEQ multiplex PCR; TCRdb holds only in-frame clones, not every one. The sample contains roughly 2.1 million clones, 93% of which appear only once. This chain connects TRBV30 to TRBJ1-1; D unclear. The clonotype originates from a man in his late teens or twenties in good health. Some clones in this sample may be carry-over from other donors' samples. The sample taken for sequencing was naive CD8+ T cells from PBMCs. This CDR3 reads CVRSELNTEAFF. Written as DNA, the CDR3 is TGTGTCAGATCCGAATTAAACACTGAAGCTTTCTTT.